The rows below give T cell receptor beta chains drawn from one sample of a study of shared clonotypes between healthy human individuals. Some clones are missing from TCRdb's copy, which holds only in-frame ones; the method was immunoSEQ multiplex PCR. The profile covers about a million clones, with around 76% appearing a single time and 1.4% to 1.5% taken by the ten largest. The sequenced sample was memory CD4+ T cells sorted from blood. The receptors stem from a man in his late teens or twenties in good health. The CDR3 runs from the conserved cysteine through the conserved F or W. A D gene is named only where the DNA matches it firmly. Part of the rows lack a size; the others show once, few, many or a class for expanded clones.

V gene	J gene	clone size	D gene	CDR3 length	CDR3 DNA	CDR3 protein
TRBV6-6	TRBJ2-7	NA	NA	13	TGTGCCAGCAGTTACAGGCAGAACTACGAGCAGTACTTC	CASSYRQNYEQYF
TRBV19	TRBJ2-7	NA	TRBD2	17	TGTGCCAGTAGTCCATATGGACTAGCGGGGGATTTAGGTGAGCAGTACTTC	CASSPYGLAGDLGEQYF
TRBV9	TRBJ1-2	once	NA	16	TGTGCCAGCAGCGCTTTCACCGCGGCAGTAGGCTATGGCTACACCTTC	CASSAFTAAVGYGYTF
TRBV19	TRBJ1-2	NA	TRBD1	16	TGTGCCAGTAGCACCTCCTCAGGGGGTGTGAGCTATGGCTACACCTTC	CASSTSSGGVSYGYTF
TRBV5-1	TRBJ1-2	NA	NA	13	TGCGCCAGCAGCCCACAAGAAGATTATGGCTACACCTTC	CASSPQEDYGYTF
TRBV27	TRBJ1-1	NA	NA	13	TGTGCCAGCAGTTACGGGGAATACACTGAAGCTTTCTTT	CASSYGEYTEAFF
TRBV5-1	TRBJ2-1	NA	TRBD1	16	TGCGCCAGCAGCTTGGCCGGACAGGTAACGTTTTATGAGCAGTTCTTC	CASSLAGQVTFYEQFF
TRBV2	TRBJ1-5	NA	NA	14	TGTGCCAGCAGTGAACGAACAGGTGGGGGGCCCCAGCATTTT	CASSERTGGGPQHF
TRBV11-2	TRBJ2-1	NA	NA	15	TGTGCCAGCAGCCTGGGACACAGCTCCTACAATGAGCAGTTCTTC	CASSLGHSSYNEQFF
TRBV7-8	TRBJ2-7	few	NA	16	TGTGCCAGCAGCACTGGGGCGGGGGCCAGTTCCTACGAGCAGTACTTC	CASSTGAGASSYEQYF
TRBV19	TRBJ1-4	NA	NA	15	TGTGCCAGTAGTACCCGTCAAGGGAGTATAGAGAAACTGTTTTTT	CASSTRQGSIEKLFF
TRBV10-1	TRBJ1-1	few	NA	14	TGCGCCAGCAGTGACTCCTCAGGGAACACTGAAGCTTTCTTT	CASSDSSGNTEAFF
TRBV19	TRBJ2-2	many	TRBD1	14	TGTGCCAGCAACCGGGACAGGGCGGGCGGGGAGCTGTTTTTT	CASNRDRAGGELFF
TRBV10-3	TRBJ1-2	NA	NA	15	TGTGCCATCAGCAGCACAGGGAAAGGGGACTATGGCTACACCTTC	CAISSTGKGDYGYTF
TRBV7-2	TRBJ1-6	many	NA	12	TGTGCCAGCAGCTCCCCTACCTCACCCCTCCACTTT	CASSSPTSPLHF
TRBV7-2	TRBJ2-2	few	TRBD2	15	TGTGCCAGCAGCCCTGTAGCGGGAGTCACCGGGGAGCTGTTTTTT	CASSPVAGVTGELFF
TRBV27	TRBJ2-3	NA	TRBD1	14	TGTGCCAGCAGCAGACAGGGGATGAGAGATACGCAGTATTTT	CASSRQGMRDTQYF
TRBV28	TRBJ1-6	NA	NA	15	TGTGCCAGCAGGCCTCCCCGGGGGCAGGGTTCACCCCTCCACTTT	CASRPPRGQGSPLHF
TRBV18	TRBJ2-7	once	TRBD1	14	TGTGCCAGCTCACCCGGACAGGGTCAGGACGAGCAGTACTTC	CASSPGQGQDEQYF
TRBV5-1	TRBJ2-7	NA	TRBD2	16	TGCGCCAGCAGCCCGAGCCTAGCGGGAGCCTCCTACGAGCAGTACTTC	CASSPSLAGASYEQYF
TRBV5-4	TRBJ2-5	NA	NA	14	TGTGCCAGCAGCTTGGGGACAGAGCGGGAGACCCAGTACTTC	CASSLGTERETQYF
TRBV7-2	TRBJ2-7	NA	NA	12	TGTGCCAGCAGCTTTTTCCCCCAAGAGCAGTACTTC	CASSFFPQEQYF
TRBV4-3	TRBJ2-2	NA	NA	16	TGCGCCAGCAGCCCCCTCGGGACTCTGAACACCGGGGAGCTGTTTTTT	CASSPLGTLNTGELFF
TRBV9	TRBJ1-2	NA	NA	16	TGTGCCAGCAGCGTTGGAATAGGAGCGATTGGCTATGGCTACACCTTC	CASSVGIGAIGYGYTF
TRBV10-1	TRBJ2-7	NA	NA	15	TGCGCCAGCAGTGAGTCGCGTTCTTCCCTCTACGAGCAGTACTTC	CASSESRSSLYEQYF
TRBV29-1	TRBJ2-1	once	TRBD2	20	TGCAGCGTTAAGGGGATTTACTCGGGGACTAGCGGGGGGGCCGTAAATGAGCAGTTCTTC	CSVKGIYSGTSGGAVNEQFF
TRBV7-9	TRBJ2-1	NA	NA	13	TGTGCCAGCAGCTCCTTCGCCGGTGGTGAGCAGTTCTTC	CASSSFAGGEQFF
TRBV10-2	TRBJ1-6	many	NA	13	TGCGCCAGCAGTGGGGCTGTAAATTCACCCCTCCACTTT	CASSGAVNSPLHF
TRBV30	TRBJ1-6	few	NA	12	TGTGCCTGGAGTCCTAAGGGTTCACCCCTCCACTTT	CAWSPKGSPLHF
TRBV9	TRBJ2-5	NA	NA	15	TGTGCCAGCAATAGGGGGGGAATCGGTCAAGAGACCCAGTACTTC	CASNRGGIGQETQYF
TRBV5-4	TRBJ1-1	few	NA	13	TGTGCCAGCAGCGTTTTTTTGAACACTGAAGCTTTCTTT	CASSVFLNTEAFF